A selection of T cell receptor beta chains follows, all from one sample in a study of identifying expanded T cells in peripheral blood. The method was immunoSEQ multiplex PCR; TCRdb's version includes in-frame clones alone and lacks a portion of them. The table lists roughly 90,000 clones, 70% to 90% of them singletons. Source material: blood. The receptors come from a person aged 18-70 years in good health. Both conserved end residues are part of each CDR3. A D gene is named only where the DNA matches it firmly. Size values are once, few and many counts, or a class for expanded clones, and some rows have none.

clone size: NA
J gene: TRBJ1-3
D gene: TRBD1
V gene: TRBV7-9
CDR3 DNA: TGTGCCAGCAGCTTCGGACAGGGACACATATATTTT
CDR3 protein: CASSFGQGHIYF

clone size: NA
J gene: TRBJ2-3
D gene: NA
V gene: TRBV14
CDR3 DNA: TGTGCCAGCAGCCCGTCCCGTTGGGGGGCTATTGATACGCAGTATTTT
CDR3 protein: CASSPSRWGAIDTQYF

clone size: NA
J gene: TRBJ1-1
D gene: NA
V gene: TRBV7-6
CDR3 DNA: TGTGCCAGCAGCAAAAATGAAATGAACACTGAAGCTTTCTTT
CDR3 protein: CASSKNEMNTEAFF

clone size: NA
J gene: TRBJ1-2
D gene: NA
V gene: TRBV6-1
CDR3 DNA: TGTGCCAGCAGTGAAGGTGCAGGGTTGAACTATGGCTACACCTTC
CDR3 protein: CASSEGAGLNYGYTF

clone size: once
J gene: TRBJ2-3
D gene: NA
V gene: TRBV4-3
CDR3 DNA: TGCGCCAGCAGTCTATCACGGACGGCAGATACGCAGTATTTT
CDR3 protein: CASSLSRTADTQYF

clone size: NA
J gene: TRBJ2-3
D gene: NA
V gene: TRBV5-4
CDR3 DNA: TGTGCCAGCTCTGATGTCACAGATACGCAGTATTTT
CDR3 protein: CASSDVTDTQYF

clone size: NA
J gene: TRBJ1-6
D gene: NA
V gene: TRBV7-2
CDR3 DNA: TGTGCCAGCAGCTTAGTGCAGGGTTGGGATTCACCCCTCCACTTT
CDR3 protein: CASSLVQGWDSPLHF

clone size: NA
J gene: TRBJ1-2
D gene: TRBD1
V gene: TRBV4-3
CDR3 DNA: TGCGCCAGCAGCCAAGAGAGGACAGGGTGGCGTGGCTACACCTTC
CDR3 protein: CASSQERTGWRGYTF

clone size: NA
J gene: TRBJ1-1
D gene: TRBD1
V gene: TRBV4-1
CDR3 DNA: TGCGCCAGCAGCCAAGTGACGGGGACAGCGACCGAAGCTTTCTTT
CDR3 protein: CASSQVTGTATEAFF

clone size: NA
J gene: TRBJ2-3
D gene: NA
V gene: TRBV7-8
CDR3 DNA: TGTGCCAGCAGCACGGGGAGGGGGTCTGATACGCAGTATTTT
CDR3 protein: CASSTGRGSDTQYF

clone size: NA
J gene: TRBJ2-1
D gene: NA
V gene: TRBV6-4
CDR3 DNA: TGTGCCAGCAGTCGAGAGTGGGGGAATTACAATGAGCAGTTCTTC
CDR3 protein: CASSREWGNYNEQFF

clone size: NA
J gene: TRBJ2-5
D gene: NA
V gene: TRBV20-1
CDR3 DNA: TGCAGTGCTAGCCAGCGAGAGACCCAGTACTTC
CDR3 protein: CSASQRETQYF

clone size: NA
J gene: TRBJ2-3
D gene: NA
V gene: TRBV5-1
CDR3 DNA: TGCGCCAGCAGCCTACTGGATACGCAGTATTTT
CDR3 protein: CASSLLDTQYF

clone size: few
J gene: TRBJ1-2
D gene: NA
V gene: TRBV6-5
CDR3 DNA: TGTGCCAGTGGATGGGGTCCCTATGGCTACACCTTC
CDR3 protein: CASGWGPYGYTF

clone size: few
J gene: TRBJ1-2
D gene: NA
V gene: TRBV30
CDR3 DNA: TGTGCCTGGAGTATGAATGGTGGCTACACCTTC
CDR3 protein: CAWSMNGGYTF

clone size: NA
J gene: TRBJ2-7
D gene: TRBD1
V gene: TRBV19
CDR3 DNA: TGTGCCAGTAGTATCGGAGGGGACAGGGGCTACGAGCAGTACTTC
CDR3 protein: CASSIGGDRGYEQYF

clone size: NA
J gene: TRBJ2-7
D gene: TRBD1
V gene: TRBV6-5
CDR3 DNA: TGTGCCAGCAGAGCCGGGACAGGGGGTGCATACGAGCAGTACTTC
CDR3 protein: CASRAGTGGAYEQYF

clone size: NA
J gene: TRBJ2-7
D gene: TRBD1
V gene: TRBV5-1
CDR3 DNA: TGCGCCAGCAATCCGGGACAGGGGGATGGAGAGCAGTACTTC
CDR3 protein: CASNPGQGDGEQYF

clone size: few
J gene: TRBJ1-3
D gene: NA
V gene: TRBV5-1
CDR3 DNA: TGCGCCAGCAGCTTGGAACAGGGAGGGCCTGGAAACACCATATATTTT
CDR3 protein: CASSLEQGGPGNTIYF

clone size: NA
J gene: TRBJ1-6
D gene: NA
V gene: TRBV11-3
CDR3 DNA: TGTGCCAGCAGCTTAGCGGGGAGCTCCTATAATTCACCCCTCCACTTT
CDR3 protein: CASSLAGSSYNSPLHF

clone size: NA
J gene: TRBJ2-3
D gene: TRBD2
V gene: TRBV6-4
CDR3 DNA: TGTGCCAGCAGTGAGGGGCTAGCGGGCACAGATACGCAGTATTTT
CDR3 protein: CASSEGLAGTDTQYF

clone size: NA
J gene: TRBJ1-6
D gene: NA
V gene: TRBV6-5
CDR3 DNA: TGTGCCAGCTCTCAAGTCCGATCACCCCTCCACTTT
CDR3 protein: CASSQVRSPLHF

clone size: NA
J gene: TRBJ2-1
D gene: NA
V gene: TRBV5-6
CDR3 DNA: TGTGCCAGCAGCTTGTGGTCTGGAAGCTCCTACAATGAGCAGTTCTTC
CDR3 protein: CASSLWSGSSYNEQFF

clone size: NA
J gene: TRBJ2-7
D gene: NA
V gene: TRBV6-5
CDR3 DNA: TGTGCCAGCAGTTATTCCACGGGGCGATACGAGCAGTACTTC
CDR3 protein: CASSYSTGRYEQYF

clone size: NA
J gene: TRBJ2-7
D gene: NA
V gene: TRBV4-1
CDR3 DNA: TGCGCCAGCAGCCAAGTCGGGAGAGGGCAATACGAGCAGTACTTC
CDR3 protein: CASSQVGRGQYEQYF

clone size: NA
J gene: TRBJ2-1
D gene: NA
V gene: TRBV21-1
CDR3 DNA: TGTGCCGGCGGGGGGTCGCTGGATGAGCAGTTCTTC
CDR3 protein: CAGGGSLDEQFF

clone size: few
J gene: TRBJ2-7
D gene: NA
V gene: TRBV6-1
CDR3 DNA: TGTGCCAGCAGTGATTTCGGGGGCTACGAGCAGTACTTC
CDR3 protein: CASSDFGGYEQYF

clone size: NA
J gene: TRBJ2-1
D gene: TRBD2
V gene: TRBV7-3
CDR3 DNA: TGTGCCAGCAGCTTAAAGGGGACTAGCGGGGAGGACCAGTTCTTC
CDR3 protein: CASSLKGTSGEDQFF

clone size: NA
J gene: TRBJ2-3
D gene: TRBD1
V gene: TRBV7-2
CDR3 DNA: TGTGCCAGCAGCTCCTGGACAGGGATAGCAGATACGCAGTATTTT
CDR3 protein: CASSSWTGIADTQYF

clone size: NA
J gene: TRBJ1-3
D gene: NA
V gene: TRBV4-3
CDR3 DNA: TGCGCCAGCAGCCAAGATGAAAAGATCTCTGGAAACACCATATATTTT
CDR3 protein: CASSQDEKISGNTIYF

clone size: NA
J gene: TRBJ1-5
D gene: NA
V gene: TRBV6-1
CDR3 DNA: TGTGCCAGCAGTGGAGGGAGTAGGGTCAATGATCCCCAGCATTTT
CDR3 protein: CASSGGSRVNDPQHF

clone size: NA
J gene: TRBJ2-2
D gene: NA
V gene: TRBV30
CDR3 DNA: TGTGCCTGGACGCTCCGGGGCCGCCAGGAGCTGTTTTTT
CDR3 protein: CAWTLRGRQELFF

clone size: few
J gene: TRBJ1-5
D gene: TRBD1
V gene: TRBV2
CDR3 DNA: TGTGCCAGCAGGGGGGACAGCCATAGCAATCAGCCCCAGCATTTT
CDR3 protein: CASRGDSHSNQPQHF

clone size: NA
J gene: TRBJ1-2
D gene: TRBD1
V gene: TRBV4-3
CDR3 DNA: TGCGCCAGCAGCCAAGGATGGACAGGGGAGAACTATGGCTACACCTTC
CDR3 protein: CASSQGWTGENYGYTF

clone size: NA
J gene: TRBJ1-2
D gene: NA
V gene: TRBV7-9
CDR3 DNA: TGTGCCAGCAGCTTAGCTAATGGCCCTCGATATGGCTACACCTTC
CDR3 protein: CASSLANGPRYGYTF

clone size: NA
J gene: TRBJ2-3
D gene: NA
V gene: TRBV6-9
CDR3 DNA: TGTGCCAGCATTCCAGGGGGGAACACAGATACGCAGTATTTT
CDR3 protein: CASIPGGNTDTQYF

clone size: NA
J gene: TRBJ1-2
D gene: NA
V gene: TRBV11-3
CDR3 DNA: TGTGCCAGCAGCTCGGGGGGTAATGGCTACACCTTC
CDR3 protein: CASSSGGNGYTF

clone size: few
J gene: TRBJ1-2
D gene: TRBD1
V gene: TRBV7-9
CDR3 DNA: TGTGCCCTCGGGGACAGGGTAACCTTC
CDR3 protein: CALGDRVTF

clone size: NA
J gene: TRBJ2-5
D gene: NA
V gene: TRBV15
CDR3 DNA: TGTGCCACCAGCAGAGATTTTGTTCCCGGGACCCAAGAGACCCAGTACTTC
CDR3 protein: CATSRDFVPGTQETQYF

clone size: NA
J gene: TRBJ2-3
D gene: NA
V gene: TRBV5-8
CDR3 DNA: TGTGCCAGCAGCTTGGCCCCAACAGGTGCAAGAACGCAGTATTTT
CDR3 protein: CASSLAPTGARTQYF

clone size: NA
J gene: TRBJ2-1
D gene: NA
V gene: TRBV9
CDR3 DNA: TGTGCCAGCAGCCCACAGGGTATGGGGGGCCATGAGCAGTTCTTC
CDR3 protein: CASSPQGMGGHEQFF

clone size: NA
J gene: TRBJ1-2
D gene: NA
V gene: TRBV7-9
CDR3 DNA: TGTGCCAGCAGCTTAGGGGCAGGGGACCTAACTAACTATGGCTACACCTTC
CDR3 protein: CASSLGAGDLTNYGYTF

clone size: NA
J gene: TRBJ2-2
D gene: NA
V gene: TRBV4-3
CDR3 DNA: TGCGCCAGCAGCCAAGACACGGGGACTGCGAACACCGGGGAGCTGTTTTTT
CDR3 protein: CASSQDTGTANTGELFF